The 25 T cell receptor beta chains given below trace back to one sample, sequenced in a study of T cell responses to AZD1222 COVID-19 vaccine. The protocol was immunoSEQ multiplex PCR, while the TCRdb copy is restricted to in-frame clones and leaves out a portion. The repertoire holds roughly 120,000 clones, with 90% to 95% as singletons. The specimen comprised peripheral blood, sampled on day 0 of AZD1222 vaccination. Receptors originate from an adult in good health.

V usage is TRBV7-2 and J usage is TRBJ2-7, with no clear D. Germline-derived CDR1 and CDR2 are SGHTA and FQGNSA. CDR3 length: 14 residues. Trimming pared 0 bases from V and 2 bases from J, leaving 8 bases between. The chain's CDR3 is CASSLAGRTYEQYF. The DNA of the CDR3 is TGTGCCAGCAGCTTAGCAGGGCGGACCTACGAGCAGTACTTC.

This chain uses TRBV7-8 with TRBJ1-3; 7 bases match TRBD1. Germline V gene lookup returns CDR1 SGHVS and CDR2 FQNEAQ. CDR3 length: 16 amino acids. Germline trimming cut 5 bases from V and 2 bases from J; bases unmatched to any gene: 9. The CDR3 here is CASSLLDRVAGNTIYF. CDR3 bases: TGTGCCAGCAGCCTCCTCGACAGGGTTGCTGGAAACACCATATATTTT.

The rearrangement links TRBV6-1 to TRBJ2-1; TRBD2 might be the D (6 bases). This CDR3 is 18 amino acids long. Per germline, CDR1 MNHNS and CDR2 SASEGT. V was trimmed by 0 bases and J by 0 bases, leaving 15 bases between them. CDR3 amino acids: CASSEALLAGTSYNEQFF. CDR3 in DNA: TGTGCCAGCAGTGAAGCGCTTCTCGCGGGGACCTCCTACAATGAGCAGTTCTTC.

The chain employs TRBV5-6 and TRBJ1-2, with D possibly TRBD1 on 5 matching bases. Germline V gene sequence: CDR1 SGHDT, CDR2 YYEEEE. The CDR3 sequence is 16 residues long. The ends were cut back, 3 bases at V and 9 bases at J, with 24 bases in the middle. The CDR3 bases are TGTGCCAGCAGCTCCGGGCAAATTATCAGGGTCGTAAGCTACACCTTC. Encoded protein: CASSSGQIIRVVSYTF. Full variable domain (missing parts from reference TRBV5-6 and TRBJ1-2): DAGVTQSPTHLIKTRGQQVTLRCSPKSGHDTVSWYQQALGQGPQFIFQYYEEEERQRGNFPDRFSGHQFPNYSSELNVNALLLGDSALYLCASSSGQIIRVVSYTFGSGTRLTVV.

The chain joins TRBV21-1 to TRBJ1-2; the D segment call TRBD1 is taken from the table without a DNA check. TRBV21-1 is listed as a pseudogene. This CDR3 has 13 amino acids. The chain's CDR3 is CASSVQGMGGYTF. The CDR3 DNA reads as TGTGCCAGCAGCGTACAGGGGATGGGAGGCTACACCTTC.

V is TRBV5-1 and J is TRBJ2-3, with a tentative D call TRBD1 (5 bases). Trimming removed 0 bases at V and 6 bases at J, with 17 bases between. The germline V gene has CDR1 SGHRS and CDR2 YFSETQ. This CDR3 comprises 16 residues. Written as DNA, the CDR3 is TGCGCCAGCAGCTTGGTTTCAGGGAATGTGGCGGATACGCAGTATTTT. This translates into CASSLVSGNVADTQYF.

The chain uses TRBV5-1 and TRBJ2-7; TRBD1 or TRBD2 may be the D gene (5 bases each). This CDR3 has 14 amino acids. V was pared by 1 base and J by 3 bases, with 11 bases between. Germline V gene data show CDR1 as SGHRS and CDR2 as YFSETQ. The CDR3 bases are TGCGCCAGCAGCTTGTCATGGGACGGCTACGAGCAGTACTTC. Translation gives CASSLSWDGYEQYF.

The rearrangement joins TRBV27 to TRBJ1-1; no firm D call. This CDR3 spans 11 amino acids. CDR1 is MNHEY and CDR2 is SMNVEV in the germline V gene (reference sequence). The V gene lost 8 bases and the J gene lost 4 bases, with 8 bases spanning the gap. CDR3 DNA sequence: TGTGCCAGCCCCATTAGCACTGAAGCTTTCTTT. Amino acid sequence: CASPISTEAFF.

The chain has TRBV9 and TRBJ1-3; D might be TRBD1 (5 bases). The CDR3 extends over 14 amino acids. Trimming took 2 bases from V and 4 from J, leaving 10 bases between them. Germline-derived CDR1 and CDR2 are SGDLS and YYNGEE. CDR3 nucleotide sequence: TGTGCCAGCAGCGTCGCCGACAGCGGAAACACCATATATTTT. Translated, it gives CASSVADSGNTIYF. The full variable domain, in which reference TRBV9 and TRBJ1-3 provide the parts outside the CDR3, is DSGVTQTPKHLITATGQRVTLRCSPRSGDLSVYWYQQSLDQGLQFLIQYYNGEERAKGNILERFSAQQFPDLHSELNLSSLELGDSALYFCASSVADSGNTIYFGEGSWLTVV.

The chain is built from TRBV6-5 and TRBJ2-1; 10 bases match TRBD2. Germline V gene lookup returns CDR1 MNHEY and CDR2 SVGAGI. J was trimmed by 7 bases and V by 6 bases; bases with no gene match: 3. The CDR3 sequence is 13 residues long. Here the CDR3 reads CASRLAGGNEQFF. The CDR3 nucleotides are TGTGCCAGCAGGTTAGCGGGAGGAAATGAGCAGTTCTTC.

The chain uses TRBV29-1 and TRBJ2-2; D possibly uses TRBD1 or TRBD2 (5 bases each). The V gene lost 4 bases and the J gene lost 1 base, with 7 bases spanning the gap. The CDR3 has 13 residues. Germline V gene sequence: CDR1 SQVTM, CDR2 ANQGSEA. The CDR3 protein is CSVAGRNTGELFF. The CDR3 DNA reads TGCAGCGTTGCGGGACGGAACACCGGGGAGCTGTTTTTT.

The rearrangement joins TRBV4-1 to TRBJ1-4; the D gene is possibly TRBD1 (6 bases). The CDR3 spans 15 residues. Trimming took off 5 bases at V and 4 bases at J, with 14 bases between the two ends. Germline V CDR1 and CDR2: MGHRA, YSYEKL. In DNA form, the CDR3 reads TGCGCCAGCAGCAGGTCGGAGGGGGTTAATGAAAAACTGTTTTTT. It translates to CASSRSEGVNEKLFF.

The chain is built from TRBV28 and TRBJ2-7; TRBD1 matches 7 bases. This CDR3 is built from 14 residues. V shed 7 bases and J 5 bases; nucleotides not matched to a gene: 11. Germline V gene lookup returns CDR1 MDHEN and CDR2 SYDVKM. This chain's CDR3 is CASTRQGWDHEQYF. In DNA form, the CDR3 reads TGTGCCAGCACCCGACAGGGCTGGGACCACGAGCAGTACTTC.

The chain uses TRBV6-5 and TRBJ2-7; tentatively, D is TRBD1 or TRBD2 (5 bases each). The CDR3 is 15 amino acids. Germline CDR1 MNHEY, CDR2 SVGAGI. Trimming took 6 bases from V and 3 from J, leaving 18 bases between them. DNA for the CDR3: TGTGCCAGCAGGCTACCGGGACCAGGCTACTACGAGCAGTACTTC. Translated, it gives CASRLPGPGYYEQYF.

This chain uses TRBV2 with TRBJ2-1, with TRBD2 identical over 11 bases. Losses at the gene ends were 5 bases for V and 0 bases for J; bases not matched to a gene: 21. Germline loops: CDR1 SNHLY, CDR2 FYNNEI. The CDR3 sequence is 22 residues long. The CDR3 protein is CASSSGTSGFLTLEVSYNEQFF. The DNA for the CDR3 is TGTGCCAGCAGTTCCGGGACTAGCGGATTTCTAACCCTTGAGGTCTCCTACAATGAGCAGTTCTTC.

The chain carries TRBV30 and TRBJ1-4, with D unclear. The CDR3 totals 10 residues. The V gene's germline CDR1 is GTSNPN and CDR2 SVGIG (reference sequence). The CDR3 nucleotides read TGTGCTGTTGGGCATGAAAAACTGTTTTTT. Its protein product is CAVGHEKLFF.

The CDR3 DNA sequence: TGTGCCAGCAGCTTAGTATTGGGGGGCGAGCAGTTCTTC. As protein: CASSLVLGGEQFF. The rearrangement joins TRBV7-2 to TRBJ2-1, with D tentatively TRBD1 or TRBD2 (6 bases each). Trimming removed 1 base at V and 10 bases at J, with 11 bases between. In germline, CDR1 is SGHTA, CDR2 FQGNSA. The CDR3 spans 13 residues.

The chain joins TRBV10-3 to TRBJ2-7; D call uncertain. Germline CDR1 is ENHRY and CDR2 is SYGVKD. The CDR3 consists of 16 residues. Trimming left V 4 bases short and J 0 bases short, with 16 bases between. The CDR3 sequence: CAISGSLTHSSYEQYF. The CDR3 DNA sequence: TGTGCCATCAGTGGGTCCCTTACACACAGCTCCTACGAGCAGTACTTC.

The chain carries TRBV15 and TRBJ2-7, with D possibly being TRBD1 (5 bases). The V and J ends lost 2 bases and 4 bases respectively, with 15 bases between them. CDR1 is LNHNV and CDR2 is YYDKDF in the germline V gene (reference sequence). The CDR3 is 15 amino acids. CDR3 nucleotides: TGTGCCACCAGCAGATCAGCCGGACACGTTTACGAGCAGTACTTC. Amino acid sequence: CATSRSAGHVYEQYF.

This clone was observed once. In DNA, the CDR3 is TGTGCCAGCAGCCGGTACTCCTACGAGCAGTACTTC. Its protein product is CASSRYSYEQYF. V is TRBV6-5 and J is TRBJ2-7; no firm D call. This CDR3 region has 12 residues. V lost 6 bases and J 0 bases, leaving 6 bases between the germline ends. Germline V gene data show CDR1 as MNHEY and CDR2 as SVGAGI.

This chain uses TRBV9 with TRBJ1-2, with a weak D call TRBD1 (6 bases). The CDR3 runs to 13 residues. CDR1 and CDR2 (germline): SGDLS, YYNGEE. V was trimmed by 0 bases and J by 5 bases, leaving 8 bases between them. The CDR3 DNA reads TGTGCCAGCAGCGTAGCTAGGGGGTATGGCTACACCTTC. Translation: CASSVARGYGYTF.

The chain links TRBV12-3 or TRBV12-4 to TRBJ1-4, with a possible D match to TRBD1 (5 bases). The CDR3 contains 12 residues. V lost 5 bases to trimming and J lost 8 bases, with 9 bases between them. CDR3 protein: CASSPNREKLFF. CDR3 coding DNA: TGTGCCAGCAGTCCGAACAGGGAAAAACTGTTTTTT.

By frequency in the sample, this clone is medium-sized. This rearrangement joins TRBV19 to TRBJ2-1, with D unclear. Germline CDR1 and CDR2: LNHDA and SQIVND (reference sequence). This CDR3 has 12 residues. V lost 5 bases and J 3 bases, leaving 5 bases between the germline ends. CDR3 DNA sequence: TGTGCCAGTAGTTCCTTCTACAATGAGCAGTTCTTC. This encodes CASSSFYNEQFF.

The chain is built from TRBV9 and TRBJ1-2; 8 nucleotides line up with TRBD1. The CDR3 covers 15 residues. Germline V gene lookup returns CDR1 SGDLS and CDR2 YYNGEE. J gave up 4 bases and V 2 bases, and 7 bases lay outside the gene matches. DNA of the CDR3: TGTGCCAGCAGCGTCCTAGACAGGGGAGGCTATGGCTACACCTTC. It specifies CASSVLDRGGYGYTF.

This clone was recorded once. V usage is TRBV9 and J usage is TRBJ1-5; D unclear. Germline lookup yields CDR1 SGDLS and CDR2 YYNGEE. There are 13 residues in the CDR3. V lost 4 bases and J 10 bases, leaving 15 bases between the germline ends. CDR3 sequence: CASSPRLHGPQHF. The CDR3 DNA reads TGTGCCAGCAGCCCCCGTTTACATGGCCCCCAGCATTTT.